Listed below are T cell receptor beta chains from one sample, sequenced in a study of Ad26.COV2.S vaccination and SARS-CoV-2 variants. The protocol was immunoSEQ multiplex PCR, while the TCRdb copy is restricted to in-frame clones and leaves out a portion. This repertoire shows under 250,000 clones, around 88% found once; its top ten account for nearly 3%. The sequencing here drew on peripheral blood, taken in a trial of Ad26.COV2.S vaccine versus placebo. The receptors originated from a person between 18 and 65 years old who received the Ad26.COV2.S COVID-19 vaccine or a placebo. Both conserved end residues are trimmed from each CDR3. The order of the fields is D gene, V gene, J gene, CDR3 protein. D genes are given only for firm matches.

>TRBD1|TRBV6-1|TRBJ1-2
ASSEVGTGGEGYT
>TRBD2|TRBV7-3|TRBJ2-3
ASSPGTSGGAGLDTQY
>-|TRBV6-1|TRBJ1-2
ASSEVWTTNYGYT
>TRBD1|TRBV6-2/TRBV6-3|TRBJ2-2
ASSPLRQGRTGELF
>TRBD1|TRBV4-2|TRBJ2-7
ASSPLLAGTELYEQY
>-|TRBV27|TRBJ1-2
ASSLSWEGSYGYT
>-|TRBV7-2|TRBJ2-1
ASSLEASAHNEQF
>-|TRBV5-8|TRBJ2-4
ASSFGGTLAKNIQY
>-|TRBV5-5|TRBJ1-2
ASSFGGNYGYT
>-|TRBV19|TRBJ2-3
ASSILRTGTDTQY
>TRBD2|TRBV14|TRBJ2-1
ASSTHLAGGPIEQF
>-|TRBV2|TRBJ2-5
ASRRMFALQETQY
>TRBD1|TRBV13|TRBJ1-5
ASSLRDRDLMSQPQH
>-|TRBV2|TRBJ1-4
ASAGAGEKLF
>-|TRBV5-1|TRBJ1-1
ASSLDGPRLTEAF
>TRBD1|TRBV6-5|TRBJ1-2
ASSYLRGRGYGYT
>TRBD2|TRBV29-1|TRBJ2-1
SGRPGLAGGSSYNEQF
>TRBD1|TRBV4-3|TRBJ2-7
ASSQEPQGRPSYEQY
>-|TRBV15|TRBJ1-5
ATSRGSYSNQPQH
>-|TRBV5-1|TRBJ1-5
ASKSDEHSNQPQH
>TRBD2|TRBV7-2|TRBJ2-3
ASSFIGLAGGNTDTQY
>-|TRBV7-6|TRBJ2-7
ASSLAGDEQY
>-|TRBV7-9|TRBJ2-7
ASSSTPKMTLLPPEQY
>-|TRBV6-5|TRBJ2-7
ASSRTSAFSYEQY
>-|TRBV5-4|TRBJ1-2
ASSAPGRTNYGYT
>-|TRBV30|TRBJ1-5
AWSVRGAGQPQH
>-|TRBV18|TRBJ2-2
ASSPASPHSTGELF
>TRBD1|TRBV4-1|TRBJ2-3
ASSPRQGRGDTQY
>TRBD1|TRBV4-2|TRBJ1-5
ASSQEGTGRNQPQH
>TRBD2|TRBV4-1|TRBJ2-1
ASSLGTGLALYNEQF
>TRBD2|TRBV6-2/TRBV6-3|TRBJ2-1
ASSDLPSSGRAYNEQF
>TRBD1|TRBV6-5|TRBJ2-5
ATETGDIQETQY
>TRBD2|TRBV29-1|TRBJ2-3
SVVVGGDTQY
>-|TRBV6-5|TRBJ1-3
ASSIQERRDTIY
>TRBD1|TRBV9|TRBJ2-7
ASSPGGQGYEQY
>-|TRBV19|TRBJ2-5
ASSMATRKETQY
>TRBD1|TRBV5-1|TRBJ1-6
ASSLAGQGVRENSPLH
>-|TRBV27|TRBJ1-5
ASSPHTGKGRNNQPQH
>-|TRBV12-5|TRBJ2-7
ASGQGRDSYEQY
>-|TRBV5-5|TRBJ2-1
ASSLADREWNEQF
>TRBD2|TRBV4-3|TRBJ2-2
ASSQDMLAGGWTGELF
>TRBD1|TRBV7-3|TRBJ1-2
ASSPTGTGEGYT